This T cell receptor beta chain was sequenced in a study of blood T cell repertoires in COVID-19. In the original workflow: Amplified reference gene primers provided the basis for estimating nucleated cell counts. Using immunoSEQ multiplex PCR, the repertoire was profiled, and TCRdb retains in-frame clones only, with some absent. The DNA gave D and trimming, while V, J and clone size come from that table. The table has approximately 150,000 clones, about 86% seen once. V lost 3 bases and J lost 2; bases outside the gene matches: 5. CDR1 SEHNR and CDR2 FQNEAQ come from the germline V gene (reference sequence). The CDR3 is 15 amino acids.

The chain recombines TRBV7-9 with TRBJ2-7; 9 bases align to TRBD1. This clonotype was sampled from a woman at least 80 years old with acute or convalescent COVID-19. Source material: peripheral blood. The DNA of the CDR3 is TGTGCCAGCAGCTTGGGGACAGGGTTACCCTACGAGCAGTACTTC. As protein: CASSLGTGLPYEQYF.